This T cell receptor (beta chain) stems from a study of blood T cell repertoires in COVID-19. In the study's own analysis: Amplified reference gene primers provided the basis for estimating nucleated cell counts. The data were produced by immunoSEQ multiplex PCR, yet TCRdb's version contains in-frame clones alone and is incomplete. The V and J calls and clone size were taken over from that table, and D and trimming were inferred from the DNA. The profile shows about 380,000 clones, approximately 77% of them singletons. Sequencing input: peripheral blood. This receptor was identified in a human donor with acute or convalescent COVID-19. The donor label of this sample is uncertain.

Here the CDR3 DNA reads TGTGCCAGCAGCCAACCCGCCTTTTGGCGGGGGGGTCTGGACACCGGGGAGCTGTTTTTT. Protein product: CASSQPAFWRGGLDTGELFF. The rearrangement uses TRBV6-2 or TRBV6-3 and TRBJ2-2, with 9 positions matching TRBD2. The J segment lost 3 bases and the V segment lost 6 bases, leaving 20 bases of the junction unmatched. The CDR3 loop spans 20 amino acids. Germline lookup yields CDR1 MNHEY and CDR2 SVGEGT.